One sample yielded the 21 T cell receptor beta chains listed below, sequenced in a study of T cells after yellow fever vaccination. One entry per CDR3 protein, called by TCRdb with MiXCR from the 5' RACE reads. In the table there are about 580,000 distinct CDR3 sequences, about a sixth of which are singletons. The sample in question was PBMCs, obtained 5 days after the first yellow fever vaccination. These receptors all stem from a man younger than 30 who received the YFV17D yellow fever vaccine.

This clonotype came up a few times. The CDR3 nucleotides read TGTGCCACCAGCGCCCACCGGGACAGGGGTAACATTCAGTACTTC. This codes for CATSAHRDRGNIQYF. The chain recombines TRBV15 with TRBJ2-4, with 10 bases fitting TRBD1. Germline V gene lookup returns CDR1 LNHNV and CDR2 YYDKDF (reference sequence). This CDR3 spans 15 amino acids. Unmatched junction bases numbered 8, after V lost 5 bases and J lost 7 bases. The whole variable domain, remainder taken from reference TRBV15 and TRBJ2-4, is DAMVIQNPRYQVTQFGKPVTLSCSQTLNHNVMYWYQQKSSQAPKLLFHYYDKDFNNEADTPDNFQSRRPNTSFCFLDIRSPGLGDTAMYLCATSAHRDRGNIQYFGAGTRLSVL.

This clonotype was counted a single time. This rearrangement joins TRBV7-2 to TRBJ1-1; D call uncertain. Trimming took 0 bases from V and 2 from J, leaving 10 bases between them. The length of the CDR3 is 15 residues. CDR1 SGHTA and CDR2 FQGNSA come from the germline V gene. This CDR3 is CASSLAKTANTEAFF. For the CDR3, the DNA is TGTGCCAGCAGCTTAGCGAAAACAGCTAACACTGAAGCTTTCTTT.

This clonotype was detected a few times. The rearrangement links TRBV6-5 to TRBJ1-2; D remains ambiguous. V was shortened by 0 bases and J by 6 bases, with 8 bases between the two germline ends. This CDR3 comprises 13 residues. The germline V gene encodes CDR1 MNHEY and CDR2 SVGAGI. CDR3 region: CASSYSQPDGYTF. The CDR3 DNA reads TGTGCCAGCAGTTACTCACAGCCCGATGGCTACACCTTC.

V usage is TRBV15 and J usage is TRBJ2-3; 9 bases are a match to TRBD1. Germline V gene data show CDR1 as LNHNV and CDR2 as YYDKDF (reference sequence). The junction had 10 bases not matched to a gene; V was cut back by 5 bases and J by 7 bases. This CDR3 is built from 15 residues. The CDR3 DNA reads TGTGCCACCAGCCGCCGGGACAGGGAAATACATACGCAGTATTTT. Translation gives CATSRRDREIHTQYF.

CDR3 nucleotides: TGTGCCAGCAGCCGCGCACTAAGCTCCTACAATGAGCAGTTCTTC. Protein sequence: CASSRALSSYNEQFF. The V and J genes are TRBV3-1 and TRBJ2-1; no definite D call. This CDR3 has 15 amino acids. CDR1 and CDR2 (germline): LGHDT, YNNKEL (reference sequence). V was clipped by 4 bases and J by 0 bases, with 10 bases between them.

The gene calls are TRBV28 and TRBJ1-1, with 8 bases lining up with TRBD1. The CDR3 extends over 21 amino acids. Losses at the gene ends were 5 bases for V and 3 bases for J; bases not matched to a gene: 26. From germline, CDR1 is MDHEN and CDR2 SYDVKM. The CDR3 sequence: CASSAGVVRGRGRRRDTEAFF. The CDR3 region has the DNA TGTGCCAGCAGTGCCGGAGTCGTGCGGGGCAGGGGGCGAAGGAGGGACACTGAAGCTTTCTTT.

The DNA for the CDR3 is TGTGCCAGCGGAGACACGGACACCCTGTATGGCGGGGAGCTGTTTTTT. Its translation is CASGDTDTLYGGELFF. The chain employs TRBV11-2 and TRBJ2-2, with D possibly TRBD1 on 5 matching bases. Germline lookup yields CDR1 SGHAT and CDR2 FQNNGV. The V gene lost 8 bases and the J gene lost 7 bases, with 23 bases spanning the gap. This CDR3 has 16 residues. Variable domain in full (rest from reference TRBV11-2 and TRBJ2-2): EAGVAQSPRYKIIEKRQSVAFWCNPISGHATLYWYQQILGQGPKLLIQFQNNGVVDDSQLPKDRFSAERLKGVDSTLKIQPAKLEDSAVYLCASGDTDTLYGGELFFGEGSRLTVL.

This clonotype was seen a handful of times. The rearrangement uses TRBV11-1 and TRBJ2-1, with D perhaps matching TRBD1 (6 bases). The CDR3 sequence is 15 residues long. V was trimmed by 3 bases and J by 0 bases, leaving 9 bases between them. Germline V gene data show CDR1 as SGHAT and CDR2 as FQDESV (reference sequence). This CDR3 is CASSLGALSYNEQFF. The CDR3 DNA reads TGTGCCAGCAGCTTGGGGGCTCTCTCCTACAATGAGCAGTTCTTC.

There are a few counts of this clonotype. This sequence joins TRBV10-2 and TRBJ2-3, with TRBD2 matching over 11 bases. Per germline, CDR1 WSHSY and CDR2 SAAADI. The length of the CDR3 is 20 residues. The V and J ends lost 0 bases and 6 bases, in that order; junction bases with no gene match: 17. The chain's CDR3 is CASSESFRTSGPNPRDTQYF. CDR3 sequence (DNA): TGCGCCAGCAGTGAGTCGTTCCGGACTAGCGGGCCGAACCCGCGGGATACGCAGTATTTT.

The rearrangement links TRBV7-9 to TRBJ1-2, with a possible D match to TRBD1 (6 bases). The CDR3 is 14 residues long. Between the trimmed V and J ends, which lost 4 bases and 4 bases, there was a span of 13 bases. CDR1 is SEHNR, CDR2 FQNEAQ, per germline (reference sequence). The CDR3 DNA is TGTGCCAGCAGCTATTTGACAGGTGCCTATGGCTACACCTTC. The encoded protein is CASSYLTGAYGYTF.

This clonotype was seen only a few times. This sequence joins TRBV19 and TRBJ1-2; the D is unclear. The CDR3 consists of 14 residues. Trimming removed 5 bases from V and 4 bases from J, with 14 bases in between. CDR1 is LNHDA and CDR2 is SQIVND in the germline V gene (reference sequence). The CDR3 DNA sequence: TGTGCCAGTAGTCTGTCCGGGCTCGGCTATGGCTACACCTTC. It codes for CASSLSGLGYGYTF.

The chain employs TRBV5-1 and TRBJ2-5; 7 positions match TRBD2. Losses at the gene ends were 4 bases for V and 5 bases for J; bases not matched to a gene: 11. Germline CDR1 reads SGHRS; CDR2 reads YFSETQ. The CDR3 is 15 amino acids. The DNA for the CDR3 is TGCGCCAGCAGCCGGCCGGGACGGGGAGGGGAGACCCAGTACTTC. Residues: CASSRPGRGGETQYF. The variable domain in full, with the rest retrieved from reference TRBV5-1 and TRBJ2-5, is KAGVTQTPRYLIKTRGQQVTLSCSPISGHRSVSWYQQTPGQGLQFLFEYFSETQRNKGNFPGRFSGRQFSNSRSEMNVSTLELGDSALYLCASSRPGRGGETQYFGPGTRLLVL.

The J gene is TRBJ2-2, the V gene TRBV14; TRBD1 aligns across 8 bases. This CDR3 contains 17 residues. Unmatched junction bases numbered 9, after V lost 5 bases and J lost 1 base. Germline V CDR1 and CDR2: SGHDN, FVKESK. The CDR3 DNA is TGTGCCAGCAGCAAACTTACCGGGACAGGGAACACCGGGGAGCTGTTTTTT. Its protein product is CASSKLTGTGNTGELFF.

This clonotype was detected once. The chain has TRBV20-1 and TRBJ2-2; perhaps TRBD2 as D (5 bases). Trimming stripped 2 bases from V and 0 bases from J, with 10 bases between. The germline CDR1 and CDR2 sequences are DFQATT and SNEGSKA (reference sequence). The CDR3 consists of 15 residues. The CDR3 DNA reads TGCAGTGCTAGATGGCGGGCCGCGAACACCGGGGAGCTGTTTTTT. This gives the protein CSARWRAANTGELFF.

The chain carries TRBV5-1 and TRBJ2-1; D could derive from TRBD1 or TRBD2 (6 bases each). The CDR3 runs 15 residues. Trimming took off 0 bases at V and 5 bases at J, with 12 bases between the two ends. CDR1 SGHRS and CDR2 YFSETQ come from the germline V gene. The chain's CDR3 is CASSLATGTHNEQFF. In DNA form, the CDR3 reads TGCGCCAGCAGCTTGGCCACAGGGACTCACAATGAGCAGTTCTTC.

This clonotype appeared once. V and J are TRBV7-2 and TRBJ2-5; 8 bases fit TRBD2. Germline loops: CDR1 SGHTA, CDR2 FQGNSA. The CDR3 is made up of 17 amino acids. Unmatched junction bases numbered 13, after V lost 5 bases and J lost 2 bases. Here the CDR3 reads CASSTGLAAVHQETQYF. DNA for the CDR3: TGTGCCAGCAGCACAGGACTAGCTGCTGTACATCAAGAGACCCAGTACTTC.

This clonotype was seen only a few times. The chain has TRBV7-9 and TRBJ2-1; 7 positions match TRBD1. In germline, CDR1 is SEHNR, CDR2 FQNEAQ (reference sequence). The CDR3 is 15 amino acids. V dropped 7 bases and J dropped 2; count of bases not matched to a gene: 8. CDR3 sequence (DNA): TGTGCCAGCATCGCAGGGGGAGACACCTACAATGAGCAGTTCTTC. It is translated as CASIAGGDTYNEQFF. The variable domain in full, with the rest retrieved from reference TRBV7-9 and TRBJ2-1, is DTGVSQNPRHKITKRGQNVTFRCDPISEHNRLYWYRQTLGQGPEFLTYFQNEAQLEKSRLLSDRFSAERPKGSFSTLEIQRTEQGDSAMYLCASIAGGDTYNEQFFGPGTRLTVL.

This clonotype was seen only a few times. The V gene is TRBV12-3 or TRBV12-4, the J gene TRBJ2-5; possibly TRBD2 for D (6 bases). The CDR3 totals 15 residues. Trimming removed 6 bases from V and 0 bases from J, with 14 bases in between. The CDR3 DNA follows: TGTGCCAGCAGCCAAGACCTAGCGAACCAAGAGACCCAGTACTTC. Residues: CASSQDLANQETQYF.

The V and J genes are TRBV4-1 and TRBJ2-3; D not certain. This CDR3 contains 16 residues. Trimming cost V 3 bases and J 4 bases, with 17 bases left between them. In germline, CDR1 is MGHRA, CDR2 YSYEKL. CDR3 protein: CASSQIAPGSADTQYF. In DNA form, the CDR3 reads TGCGCCAGCAGCCAGATCGCACCCGGCAGTGCAGATACGCAGTATTTT.

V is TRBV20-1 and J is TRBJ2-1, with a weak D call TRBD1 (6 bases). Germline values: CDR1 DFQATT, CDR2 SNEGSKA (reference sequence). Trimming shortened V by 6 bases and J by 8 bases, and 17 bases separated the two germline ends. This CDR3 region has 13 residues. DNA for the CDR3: TGCAGTGCGTGGGGGCCCTACGATGATGAGCAGTTCTTC. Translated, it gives CSAWGPYDDEQFF.

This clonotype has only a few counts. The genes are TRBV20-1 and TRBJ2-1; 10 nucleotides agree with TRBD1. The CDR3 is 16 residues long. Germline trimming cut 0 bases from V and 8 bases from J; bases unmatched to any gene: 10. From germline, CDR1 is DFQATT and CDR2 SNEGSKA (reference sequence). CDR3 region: CSARDIGTGDGHEQFF. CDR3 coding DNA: TGCAGTGCTAGAGATATAGGGACAGGGGACGGACATGAGCAGTTCTTC.